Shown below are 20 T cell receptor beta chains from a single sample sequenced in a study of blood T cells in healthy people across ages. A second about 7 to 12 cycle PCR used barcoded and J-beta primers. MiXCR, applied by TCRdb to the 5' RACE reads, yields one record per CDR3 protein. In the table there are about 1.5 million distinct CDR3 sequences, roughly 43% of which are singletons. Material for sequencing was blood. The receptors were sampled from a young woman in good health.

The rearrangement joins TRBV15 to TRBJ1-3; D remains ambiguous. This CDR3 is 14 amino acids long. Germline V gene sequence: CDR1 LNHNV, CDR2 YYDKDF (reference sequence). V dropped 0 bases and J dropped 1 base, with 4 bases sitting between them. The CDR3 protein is CATSRDSSGNTIYF. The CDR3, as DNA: TGTGCCACCAGCAGAGATAGTTCTGGAAACACCATATATTTT. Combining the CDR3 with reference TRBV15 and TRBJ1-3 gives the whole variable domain DAMVIQNPRYQVTQFGKPVTLSCSQTLNHNVMYWYQQKSSQAPKLLFHYYDKDFNNEADTPDNFQSRRPNTSFCFLDIRSPGLGDTAMYLCATSRDSSGNTIYFGEGSWLTVV.

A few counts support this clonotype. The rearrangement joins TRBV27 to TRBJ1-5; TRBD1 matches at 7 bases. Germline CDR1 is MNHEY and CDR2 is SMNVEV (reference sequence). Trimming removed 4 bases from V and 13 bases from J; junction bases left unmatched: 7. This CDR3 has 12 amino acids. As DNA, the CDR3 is TGTGCCAGCAGTTCAGGGGGTAGGGCGCAGCATTTT. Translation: CASSSGGRAQHF.

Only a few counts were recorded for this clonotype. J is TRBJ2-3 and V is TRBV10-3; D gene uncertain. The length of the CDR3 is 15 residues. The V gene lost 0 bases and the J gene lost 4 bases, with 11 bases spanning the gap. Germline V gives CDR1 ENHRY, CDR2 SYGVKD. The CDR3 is CAISESSRVSDTQYF. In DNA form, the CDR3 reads TGTGCCATCAGTGAGTCGAGTAGGGTTTCAGATACGCAGTATTTT.

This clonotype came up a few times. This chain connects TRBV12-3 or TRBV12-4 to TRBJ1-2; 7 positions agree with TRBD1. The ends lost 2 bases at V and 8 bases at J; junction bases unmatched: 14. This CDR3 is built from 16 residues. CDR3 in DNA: TGTGCCAGCAGTTTACAAAGGGACAGTCGGAAGGGGGGCTACACCTTC. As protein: CASSLQRDSRKGGYTF.

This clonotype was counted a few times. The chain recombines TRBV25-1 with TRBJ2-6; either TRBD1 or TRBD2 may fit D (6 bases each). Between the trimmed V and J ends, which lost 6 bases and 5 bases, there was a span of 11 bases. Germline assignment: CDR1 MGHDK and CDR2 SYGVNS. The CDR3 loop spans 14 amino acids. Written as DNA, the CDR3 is TGTGCCAGCAGGGGGGGCGAGAGGGCCAACGTCCTGACTTTC. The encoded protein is CASRGGERANVLTF.

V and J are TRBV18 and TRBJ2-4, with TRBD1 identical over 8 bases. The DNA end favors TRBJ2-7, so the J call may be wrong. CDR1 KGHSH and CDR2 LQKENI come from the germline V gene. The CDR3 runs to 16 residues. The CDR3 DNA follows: TGTGCCAGCTCACCAGGATGGACAGGGAAGATGGACGAGCAGTACTTC. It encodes CASSPGWTGKMDEQYF.

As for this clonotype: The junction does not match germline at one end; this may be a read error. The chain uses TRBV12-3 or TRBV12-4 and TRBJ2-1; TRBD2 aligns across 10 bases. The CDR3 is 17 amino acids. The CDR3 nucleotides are TGTGTCAGCAGCAACTCGGGGGCTAGCGGGAGTCGAGCTGAGCAGTTCTTC. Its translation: CVSSNSGASGSRAEQFF.

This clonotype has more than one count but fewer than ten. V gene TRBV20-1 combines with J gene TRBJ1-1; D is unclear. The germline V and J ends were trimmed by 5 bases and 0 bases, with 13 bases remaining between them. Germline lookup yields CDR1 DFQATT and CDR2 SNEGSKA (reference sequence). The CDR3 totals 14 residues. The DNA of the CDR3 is TGCAGTGCTCTTCGCCCAGGCATGAACACTGAAGCTTTCTTT. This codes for CSALRPGMNTEAFF.

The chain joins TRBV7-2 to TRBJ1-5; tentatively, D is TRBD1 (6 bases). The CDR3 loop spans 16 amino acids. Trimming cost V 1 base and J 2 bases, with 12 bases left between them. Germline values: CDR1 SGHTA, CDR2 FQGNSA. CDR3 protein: CASSLVGGGRNQPQHF. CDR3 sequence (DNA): TGTGCCAGCAGCTTAGTAGGGGGAGGTCGCAATCAGCCCCAGCATTTT. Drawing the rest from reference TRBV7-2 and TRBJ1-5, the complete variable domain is GAGVSQSPSNKVTEKGKDVELRCDPISGHTALYWYRQSLGQGLEFLIYFQGNSAPDKSGLPSDRFSAERTGGSVSTLTIQRTQQEDSAVYLCASSLVGGGRNQPQHFGDGTRLSIL.

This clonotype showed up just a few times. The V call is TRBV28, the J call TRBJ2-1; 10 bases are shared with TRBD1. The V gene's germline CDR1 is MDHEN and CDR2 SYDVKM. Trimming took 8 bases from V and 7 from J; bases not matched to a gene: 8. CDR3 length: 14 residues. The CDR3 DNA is TGTGCCAGCTCAACCGGGACAGGGGTTAATGAGCAGTTCTTC. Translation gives CASSTGTGVNEQFF.

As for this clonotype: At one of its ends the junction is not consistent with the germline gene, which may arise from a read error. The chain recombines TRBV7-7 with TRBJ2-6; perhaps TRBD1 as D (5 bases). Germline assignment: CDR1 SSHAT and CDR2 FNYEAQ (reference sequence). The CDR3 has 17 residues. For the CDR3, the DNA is TGTGCTAGCAGCTTAGCCACGCAGGGCTCTGGGGCCAACGTCCTGACTTTC. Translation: CASSLATQGSGANVLTF.

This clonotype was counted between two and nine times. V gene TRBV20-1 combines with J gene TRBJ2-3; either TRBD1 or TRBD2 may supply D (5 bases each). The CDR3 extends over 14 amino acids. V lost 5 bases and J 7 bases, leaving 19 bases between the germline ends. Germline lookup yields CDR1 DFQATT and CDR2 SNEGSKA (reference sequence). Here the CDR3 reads CSAADGAHGYTQYF. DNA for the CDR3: TGCAGTGCTGCAGACGGGGCTCATGGGTATACGCAGTATTTT.

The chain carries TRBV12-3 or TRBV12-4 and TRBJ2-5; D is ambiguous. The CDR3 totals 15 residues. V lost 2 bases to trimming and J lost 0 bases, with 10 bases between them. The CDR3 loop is CASSLLAPYQETQYF. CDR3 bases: TGTGCCAGCAGTTTACTTGCTCCGTACCAAGAGACCCAGTACTTC.

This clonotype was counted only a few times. The CDR3 sequence is CASSQERQGWYGYTF. The CDR3 nucleotides are TGCGCCAGCAGCCAAGAACGACAGGGGTGGTATGGCTACACCTTC. This chain joins TRBV4-3 and TRBJ1-2; 8 bases map to TRBD1. Trimming took 0 bases from V and 5 from J; bases not matched to a gene: 5. The CDR3 covers 15 residues. The germline CDR1 and CDR2 sequences are LGHNA and YSLEER.

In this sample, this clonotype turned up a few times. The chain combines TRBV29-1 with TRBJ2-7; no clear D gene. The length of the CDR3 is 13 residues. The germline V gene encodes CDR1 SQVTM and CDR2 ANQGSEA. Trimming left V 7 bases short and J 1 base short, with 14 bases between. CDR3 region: CSGVAQDSYEQYF. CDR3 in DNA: TGCAGCGGCGTGGCGCAGGATTCCTACGAGCAGTACTTC.

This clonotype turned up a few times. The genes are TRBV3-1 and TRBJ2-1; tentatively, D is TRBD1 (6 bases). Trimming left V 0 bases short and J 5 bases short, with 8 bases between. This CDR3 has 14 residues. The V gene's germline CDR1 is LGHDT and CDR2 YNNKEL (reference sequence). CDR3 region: CASSQDAGDNEQFF. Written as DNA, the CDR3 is TGTGCCAGCAGCCAAGACGCAGGGGACAATGAGCAGTTCTTC.

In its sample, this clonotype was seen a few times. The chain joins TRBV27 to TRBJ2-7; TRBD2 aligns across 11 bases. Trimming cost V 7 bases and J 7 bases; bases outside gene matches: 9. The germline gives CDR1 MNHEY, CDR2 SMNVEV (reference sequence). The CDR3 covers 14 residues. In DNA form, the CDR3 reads TGTGCCAGCACCCGACTAGCGGGGATGGGTGAGCAGTACTTC. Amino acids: CASTRLAGMGEQYF.

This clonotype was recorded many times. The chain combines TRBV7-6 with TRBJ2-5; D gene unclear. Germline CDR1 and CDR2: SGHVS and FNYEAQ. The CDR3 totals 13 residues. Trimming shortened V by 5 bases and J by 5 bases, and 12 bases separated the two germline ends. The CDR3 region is CASSLGSFETQYF. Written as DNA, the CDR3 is TGTGCCAGCAGCCTCGGTTCCTTCGAGACCCAGTACTTC. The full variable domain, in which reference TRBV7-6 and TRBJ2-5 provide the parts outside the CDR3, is GAGVSQSPRYKVTKRGQDVALRCDPISGHVSLYWYRQALGQGPEFLTYFNYEAQQDKSGLPNDRFSAERPEGSISTLTIQRTEQRDSAMYRCASSLGSFETQYFGPGTRLLVL.

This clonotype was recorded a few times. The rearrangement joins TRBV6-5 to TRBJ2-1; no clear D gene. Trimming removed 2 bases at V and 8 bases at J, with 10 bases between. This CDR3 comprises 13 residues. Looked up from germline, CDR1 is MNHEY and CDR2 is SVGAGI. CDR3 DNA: TGTGCCAGCAGTTACCCCGGACGGGATGAGCAGTTCTTC. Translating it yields CASSYPGRDEQFF.

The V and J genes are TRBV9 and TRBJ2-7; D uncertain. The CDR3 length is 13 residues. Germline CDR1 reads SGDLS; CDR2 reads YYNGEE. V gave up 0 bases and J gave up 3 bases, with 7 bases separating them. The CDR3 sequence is CASSVDPNYEQYF. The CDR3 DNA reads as TGTGCCAGCAGCGTAGATCCCAACTACGAGCAGTACTTC. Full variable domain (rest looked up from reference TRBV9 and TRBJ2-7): DSGVTQTPKHLITATGQRVTLRCSPRSGDLSVYWYQQSLDQGLQFLIQYYNGEERAKGNILERFSAQQFPDLHSELNLSSLELGDSALYFCASSVDPNYEQYFGPGTRLTVT.